This T cell receptor (beta chain) was sequenced during a study of T cells after somatic rescue of genetic block. TCRdb keeps only in-frame clones here, not all; method: immunoSEQ multiplex PCR. The data show approximately 67,000 clones, about 92% seen once. Deletions cut 6 bases from V and 8 bases from J, with 16 bases between. The CDR3 is 13 residues long. The germline V gene has CDR1 SEHNR and CDR2 FQNEAQ (reference sequence). The sequence derives from a man in his forties or fifties. Sample: peripheral blood mononuclear cells (PBMCs). V and J are TRBV7-9 and TRBJ1-1; a weak D match, TRBD1 (6 bases). The CDR3 is CASRPQGWTEAFF. The CDR3 bases are TGTGCCAGCAGACCCCAGGGGTGGACCGAAGCTTTCTTT.